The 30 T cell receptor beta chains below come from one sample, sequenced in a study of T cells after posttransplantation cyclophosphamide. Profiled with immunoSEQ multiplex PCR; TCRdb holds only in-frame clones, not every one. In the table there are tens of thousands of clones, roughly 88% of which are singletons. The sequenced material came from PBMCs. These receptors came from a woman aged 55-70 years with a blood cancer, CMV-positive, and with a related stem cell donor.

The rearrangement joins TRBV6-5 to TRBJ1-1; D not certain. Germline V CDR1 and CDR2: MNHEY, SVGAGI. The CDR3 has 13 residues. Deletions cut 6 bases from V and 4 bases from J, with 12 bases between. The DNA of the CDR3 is TGTGCCAGCAGCCCCCCATCCCCCACTGAAGCTTTCTTT. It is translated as CASSPPSPTEAFF.

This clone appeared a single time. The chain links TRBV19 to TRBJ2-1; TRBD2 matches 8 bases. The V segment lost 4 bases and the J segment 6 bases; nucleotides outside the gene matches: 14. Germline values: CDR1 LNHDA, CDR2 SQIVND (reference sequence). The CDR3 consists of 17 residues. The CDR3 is CASSSPSRGSGGNEQFF. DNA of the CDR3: TGTGCCAGTAGTAGTCCTTCGAGGGGGAGCGGGGGCAATGAGCAGTTCTTC.

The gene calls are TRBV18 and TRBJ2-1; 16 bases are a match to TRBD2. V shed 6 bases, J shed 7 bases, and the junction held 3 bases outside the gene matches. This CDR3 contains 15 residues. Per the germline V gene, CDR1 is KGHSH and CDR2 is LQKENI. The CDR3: CASSKGLAGGNEQFF. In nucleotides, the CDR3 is TGTGCCAGCTCTAAGGGACTAGCGGGAGGGAATGAGCAGTTCTTC. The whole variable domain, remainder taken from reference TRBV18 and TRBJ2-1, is NAGVMQNPRHLVRRRGQEARLRCSPMKGHSHVYWYRQLPEEGLKFMVYLQKENIIDESGMPKERFSAEFPKEGPSILRIQQVVRGDSAAYFCASSKGLAGGNEQFFGPGTRLTVL.

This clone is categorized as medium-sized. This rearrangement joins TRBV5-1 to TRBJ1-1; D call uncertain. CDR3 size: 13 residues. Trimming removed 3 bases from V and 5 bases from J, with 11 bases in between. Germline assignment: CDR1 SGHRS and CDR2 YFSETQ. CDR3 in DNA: TGCGCCAGCAGCTGGGCCGGTGGAACTGAAGCTTTCTTT. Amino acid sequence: CASSWAGGTEAFF. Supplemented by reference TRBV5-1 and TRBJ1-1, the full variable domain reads KAGVTQTPRYLIKTRGQQVTLSCSPISGHRSVSWYQQTPGQGLQFLFEYFSETQRNKGNFPGRFSGRQFSNSRSEMNVSTLELGDSALYLCASSWAGGTEAFFGQGTRLTVV.

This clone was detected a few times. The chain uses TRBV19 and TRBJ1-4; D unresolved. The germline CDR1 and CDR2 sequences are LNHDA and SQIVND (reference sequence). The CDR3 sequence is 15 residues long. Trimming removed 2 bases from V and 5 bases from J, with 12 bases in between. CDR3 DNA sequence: TGTGCCAGTAGTATAAGTGGAGGACCGAATGAAAAACTGTTTTTT. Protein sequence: CASSISGGPNEKLFF.

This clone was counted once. DNA for the CDR3: TGTGCCAGCTCTCACCCAGCGAGAAGCACAGATACGCAGTATTTT. This gives the protein CASSHPARSTDTQYF. J is TRBJ2-3 and V is TRBV18, with D unclear. This CDR3 comprises 15 residues. Trimming removed 6 bases at V and 0 bases at J, with 13 bases between. Germline V lookup: CDR1 KGHSH, CDR2 LQKENI. The variable domain in full, with the rest retrieved from reference TRBV18 and TRBJ2-3, is NAGVMQNPRHLVRRRGQEARLRCSPMKGHSHVYWYRQLPEEGLKFMVYLQKENIIDESGMPKERFSAEFPKEGPSILRIQQVVRGDSAAYFCASSHPARSTDTQYFGPGTRLTVL.

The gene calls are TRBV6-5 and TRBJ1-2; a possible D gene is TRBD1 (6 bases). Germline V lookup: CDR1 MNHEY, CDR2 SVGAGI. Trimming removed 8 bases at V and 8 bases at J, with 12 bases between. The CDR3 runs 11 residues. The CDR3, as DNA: TGTGCCAGCTGGGAACAGGGAGGCTACACCTTC. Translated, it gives CASWEQGGYTF.

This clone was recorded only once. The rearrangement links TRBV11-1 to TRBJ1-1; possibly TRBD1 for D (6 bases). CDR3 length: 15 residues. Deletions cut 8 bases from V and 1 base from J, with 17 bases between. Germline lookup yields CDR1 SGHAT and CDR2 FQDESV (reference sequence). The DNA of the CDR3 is TGTGCCAGCCACAATTCCGGGGGGCGGAACACTGAAGCTTTCTTT. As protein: CASHNSGGRNTEAFF.

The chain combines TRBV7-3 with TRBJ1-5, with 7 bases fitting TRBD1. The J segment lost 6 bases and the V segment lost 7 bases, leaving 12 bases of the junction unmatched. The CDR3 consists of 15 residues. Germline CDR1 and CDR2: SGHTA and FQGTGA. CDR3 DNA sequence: TGTGCCAGCACTAATGGGGACAGTGTAAGTCAGCCCCAGCATTTT. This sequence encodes CASTNGDSVSQPQHF.

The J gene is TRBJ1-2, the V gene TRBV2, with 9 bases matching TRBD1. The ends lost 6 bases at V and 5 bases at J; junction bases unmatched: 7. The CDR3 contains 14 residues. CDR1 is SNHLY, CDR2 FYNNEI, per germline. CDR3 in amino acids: CASSRTGTGYGYTF. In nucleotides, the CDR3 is TGTGCCAGCAGCAGGACCGGGACAGGGTATGGCTACACCTTC.

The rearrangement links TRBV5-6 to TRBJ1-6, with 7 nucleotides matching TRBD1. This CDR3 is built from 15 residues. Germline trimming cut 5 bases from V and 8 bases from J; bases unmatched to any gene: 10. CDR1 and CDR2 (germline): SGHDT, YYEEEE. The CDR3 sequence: CASSLMTGLDSPLHF. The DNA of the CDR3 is TGTGCCAGCAGTCTAATGACAGGGCTAGATTCACCCCTCCACTTT. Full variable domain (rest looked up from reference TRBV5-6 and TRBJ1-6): DAGVTQSPTHLIKTRGQQVTLRCSPKSGHDTVSWYQQALGQGPQFIFQYYEEEERQRGNFPDRFSGHQFPNYSSELNVNALLLGDSALYLCASSLMTGLDSPLHFGNGTRLTVT.

CDR3 amino acids: CASSQGLSPQYF. The CDR3 bases are TGCGCCAGCAGCCAAGGTCTTTCCCCGCAGTATTTT. V gene TRBV4-1 combines with J gene TRBJ2-3, with D uncertain. This CDR3 is 12 amino acids long. Trimming shortened V by 1 base and J by 10 bases, and 9 bases separated the two germline ends. Per the germline V gene, CDR1 is MGHRA and CDR2 is YSYEKL.

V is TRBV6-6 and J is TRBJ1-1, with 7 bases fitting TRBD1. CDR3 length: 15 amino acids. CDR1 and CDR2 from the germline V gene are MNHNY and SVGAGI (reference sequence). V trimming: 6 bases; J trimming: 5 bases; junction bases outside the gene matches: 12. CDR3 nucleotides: TGTGCCAGCAGCCCCCGCGCTAGGGGGCGGACTGAAGCTTTCTTT. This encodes CASSPRARGRTEAFF.

The CDR3 here is CASSQDAGSVEQFF. CDR3 sequence (DNA): TGTGCCAGCAGCCAAGATGCCGGGAGCGTTGAGCAGTTCTTC. The chain uses TRBV4-2 and TRBJ2-1; D might be TRBD2 (6 bases). The CDR3 consists of 14 residues. Between the trimmed V and J ends, which lost 0 bases and 9 bases, there was a span of 12 bases. Germline values: CDR1 LGHNA, CDR2 YNFKEQ.

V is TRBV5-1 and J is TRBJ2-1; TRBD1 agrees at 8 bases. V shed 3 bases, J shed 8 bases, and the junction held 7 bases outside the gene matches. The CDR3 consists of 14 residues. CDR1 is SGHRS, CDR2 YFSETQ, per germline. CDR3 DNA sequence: TGCGCCAGCAGCTCCCTACAGGGGGGCGATGAGCAGTTCTTC. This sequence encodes CASSSLQGGDEQFF.

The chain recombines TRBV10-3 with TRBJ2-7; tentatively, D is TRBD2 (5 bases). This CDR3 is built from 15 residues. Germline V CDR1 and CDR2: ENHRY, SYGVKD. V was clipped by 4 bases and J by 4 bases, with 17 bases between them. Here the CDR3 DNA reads TGTGCCATCAGTGTCGGGTGGGAAGAGCGGTACGAGCAGTACTTC. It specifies CAISVGWEERYEQYF.

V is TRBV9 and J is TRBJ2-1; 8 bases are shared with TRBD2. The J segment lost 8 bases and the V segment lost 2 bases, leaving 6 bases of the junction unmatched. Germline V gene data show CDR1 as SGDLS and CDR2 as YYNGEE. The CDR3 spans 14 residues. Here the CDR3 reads CASSVSGKADEQFF. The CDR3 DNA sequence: TGTGCCAGCAGCGTTAGCGGGAAGGCGGATGAGCAGTTCTTC.

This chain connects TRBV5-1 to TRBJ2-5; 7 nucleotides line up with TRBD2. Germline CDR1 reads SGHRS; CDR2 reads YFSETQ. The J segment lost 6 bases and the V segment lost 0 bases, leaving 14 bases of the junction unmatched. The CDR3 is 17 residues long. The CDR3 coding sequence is TGCGCCAGCAGCTTGGCGGCTAGCGGAGCTCTCGCGAAGACCCAGTACTTC. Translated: CASSLAASGALAKTQYF.

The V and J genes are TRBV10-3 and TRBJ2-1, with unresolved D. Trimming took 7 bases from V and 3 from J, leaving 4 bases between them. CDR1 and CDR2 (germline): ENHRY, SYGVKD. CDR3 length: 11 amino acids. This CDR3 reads CAIKLYNEQFF. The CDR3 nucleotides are TGTGCCATCAAACTCTACAATGAGCAGTTCTTC.

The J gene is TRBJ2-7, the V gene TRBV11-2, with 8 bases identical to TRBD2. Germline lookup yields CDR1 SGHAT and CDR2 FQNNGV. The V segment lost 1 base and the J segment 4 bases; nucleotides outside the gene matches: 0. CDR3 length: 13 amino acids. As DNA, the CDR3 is TGTGCCAGCAGCTTAGTAGCGGGATACGAGCAGTACTTC. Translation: CASSLVAGYEQYF.

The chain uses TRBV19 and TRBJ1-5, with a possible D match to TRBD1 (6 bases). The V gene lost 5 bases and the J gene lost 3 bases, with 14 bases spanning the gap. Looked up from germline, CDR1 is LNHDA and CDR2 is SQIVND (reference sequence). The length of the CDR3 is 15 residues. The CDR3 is CASSRGALNNQPQHF. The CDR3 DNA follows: TGTGCCAGTAGTCGGGGGGCCCTGAACAATCAGCCCCAGCATTTT.

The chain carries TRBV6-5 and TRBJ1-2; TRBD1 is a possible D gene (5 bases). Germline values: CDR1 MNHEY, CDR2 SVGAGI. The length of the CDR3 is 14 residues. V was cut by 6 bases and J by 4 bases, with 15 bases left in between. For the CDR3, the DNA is TGTGCCAGCAGGTCCCCCAGGGCGCCCTATGGCTACACCTTC. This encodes CASRSPRAPYGYTF.

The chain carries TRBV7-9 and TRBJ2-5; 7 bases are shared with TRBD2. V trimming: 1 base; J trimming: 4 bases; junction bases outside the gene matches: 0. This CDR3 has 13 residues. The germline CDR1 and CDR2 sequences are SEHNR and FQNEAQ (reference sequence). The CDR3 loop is CASSLGGGETQYF. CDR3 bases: TGTGCCAGCAGCTTAGGGGGGGGAGAGACCCAGTACTTC.

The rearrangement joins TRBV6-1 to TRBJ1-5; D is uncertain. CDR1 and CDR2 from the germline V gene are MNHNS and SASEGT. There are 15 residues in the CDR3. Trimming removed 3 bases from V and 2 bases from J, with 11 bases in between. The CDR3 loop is CASSEGIQGNQPQHF. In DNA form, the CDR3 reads TGTGCCAGCAGTGAGGGTATTCAGGGCAATCAGCCCCAGCATTTT.

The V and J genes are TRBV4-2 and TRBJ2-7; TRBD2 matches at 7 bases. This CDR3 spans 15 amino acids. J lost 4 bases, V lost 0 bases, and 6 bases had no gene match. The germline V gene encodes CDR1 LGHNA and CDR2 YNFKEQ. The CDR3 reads CASSQDKRDPYEQYF. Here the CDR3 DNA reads TGTGCCAGCAGCCAAGATAAGCGGGACCCTTACGAGCAGTACTTC.

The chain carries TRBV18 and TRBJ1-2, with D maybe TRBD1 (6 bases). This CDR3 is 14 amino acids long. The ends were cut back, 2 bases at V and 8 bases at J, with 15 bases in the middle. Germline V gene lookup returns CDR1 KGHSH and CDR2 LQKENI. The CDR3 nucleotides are TGTGCCAGCTCACCAGACGACAGGTTTAGCGGCTACACCTTC. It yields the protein CASSPDDRFSGYTF.

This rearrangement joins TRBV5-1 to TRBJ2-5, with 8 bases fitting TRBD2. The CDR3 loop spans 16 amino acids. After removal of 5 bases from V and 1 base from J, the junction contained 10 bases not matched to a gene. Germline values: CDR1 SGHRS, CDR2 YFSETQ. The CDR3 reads CASSVGAAGAQETQYF. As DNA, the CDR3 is TGCGCCAGCAGTGTCGGGGCAGCGGGAGCCCAAGAGACCCAGTACTTC.

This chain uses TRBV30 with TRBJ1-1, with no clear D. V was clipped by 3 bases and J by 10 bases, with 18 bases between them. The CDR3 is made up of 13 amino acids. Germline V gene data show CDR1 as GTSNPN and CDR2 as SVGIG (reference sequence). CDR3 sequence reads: CAWSHSVGLGAFF. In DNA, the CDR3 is TGTGCCTGGAGCCACTCCGTCGGACTCGGAGCTTTCTTT.

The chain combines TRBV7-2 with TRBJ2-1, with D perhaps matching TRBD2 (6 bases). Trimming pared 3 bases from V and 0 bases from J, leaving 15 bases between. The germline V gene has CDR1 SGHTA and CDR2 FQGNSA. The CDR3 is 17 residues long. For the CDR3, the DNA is TGTGCCAGCAGCTTTGTTGCGGGATTGAGCTCCTACAATGAGCAGTTCTTC. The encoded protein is CASSFVAGLSSYNEQFF. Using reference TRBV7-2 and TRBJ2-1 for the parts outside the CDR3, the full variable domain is GAGVSQSPSNKVTEKGKDVELRCDPISGHTALYWYRQSLGQGLEFLIYFQGNSAPDKSGLPSDRFSAERTGGSVSTLTIQRTQQEDSAVYLCASSFVAGLSSYNEQFFGPGTRLTVL.

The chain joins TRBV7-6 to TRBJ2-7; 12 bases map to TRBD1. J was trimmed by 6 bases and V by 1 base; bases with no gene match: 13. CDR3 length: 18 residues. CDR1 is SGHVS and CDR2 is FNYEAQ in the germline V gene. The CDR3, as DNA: TGTGCCAGCAGCTTAGTTACTTTGGGACGGGACAGGGGGCTCGAGCAGTACTTC. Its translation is CASSLVTLGRDRGLEQYF.